The 26 T cell receptor beta chains presented below share a single source sample, sequenced in a study of blood T cell repertoires in COVID-19. Assay used: immunoSEQ multiplex PCR; TCRdb lists only in-frame clones, some missing. The data contain about 130,000 clones, approximately 86% of them seen just once; the ten biggest clones take up around 2.3%. Material for sequencing was PBMCs or T cells enriched from blood (not recorded which). The origin of the receptors is a woman in her fifties or sixties who had recovered from COVID-19.

The chain links TRBV27 to TRBJ1-5; a weak D match, TRBD1 (5 bases). CDR1 is MNHEY and CDR2 is SMNVEV in the germline V gene (reference sequence). This CDR3 has 15 residues. V was pared by 2 bases and J by 0 bases, with 8 bases between. Written as DNA, the CDR3 is TGTGCCAGCAGTTTAGCAGGGATTAGCAATCAGCCCCAGCATTTT. It specifies CASSLAGISNQPQHF.

Concerning this clone: At one of its ends the junction is not consistent with the germline gene, which may arise from a read error. CDR3 amino acids: CASSLALFPEIVF. In DNA, the CDR3 is TGTGCCAGCAGTTTAGCCCTGTTCCCCGAGATCGTTTTT. This chain connects TRBV12-3 or TRBV12-4 to TRBJ1-4; D uncertain. This CDR3 is built from 13 residues.

The chain combines TRBV6-1 with TRBJ1-2, with TRBD1 matching over 7 bases. Germline V gene sequence: CDR1 MNHNS, CDR2 SASEGT. V lost 3 bases to trimming and J lost 8 bases; unmatched junction nucleotides: 6. CDR3 length: 13 amino acids. The CDR3 reads CASSETGLGGYTF. Here the CDR3 DNA reads TGTGCCAGCAGTGAGACAGGGCTTGGCGGCTACACCTTC.

This chain connects TRBV5-1 to TRBJ1-5; no reliable D call. Trimming pared 0 bases from V and 5 bases from J, leaving 9 bases between. Per germline, CDR1 SGHRS and CDR2 YFSETQ. The CDR3 is made up of 14 amino acids. The CDR3 here is CASSLDSPYQPQHF. As DNA, the CDR3 is TGCGCCAGCAGCTTGGACAGCCCTTATCAGCCCCAGCATTTT.

The chain joins TRBV7-2 to TRBJ2-3; 9 positions agree with TRBD2. Germline CDR1 SGHTA, CDR2 FQGNSA. V was pared by 1 base and J by 2 bases, with 4 bases of the junction left unmatched. The CDR3 spans 16 residues. In DNA form, the CDR3 reads TGTGCCAGCAGCTTAGAAGCGGGGGGCTTCACAGATACGCAGTATTTT. Translated, it gives CASSLEAGGFTDTQYF.

The chain combines TRBV5-1 with TRBJ2-3, with 7 bases that match TRBD2. The germline gives CDR1 SGHRS, CDR2 YFSETQ. J was trimmed by 0 bases and V by 0 bases; bases with no gene match: 16. The CDR3 runs 20 residues. The chain's CDR3 is CASSLAWGSGAIASTDTQYF. CDR3 in DNA: TGCGCCAGCAGCTTGGCCTGGGGGAGCGGGGCAATCGCTAGCACAGATACGCAGTATTTT.

The V and J genes are TRBV7-9 and TRBJ1-4, with D unresolved. Trimming pared 4 bases from V and 8 bases from J, leaving 14 bases between. Germline CDR1 SEHNR, CDR2 FQNEAQ (reference sequence). CDR3 length equals 14 residues. The chain's CDR3 is CASSSSIDPEKLFF. The DNA of the CDR3 is TGTGCCAGCAGCTCCTCGATAGATCCGGAAAAACTGTTTTTT.

This clone appeared a few times. The chain joins TRBV30 to TRBJ2-6; no definite D call. From germline, CDR1 is GTSNPN and CDR2 SVGIG (reference sequence). Trimming pared 5 bases from V and 2 bases from J, leaving 4 bases between. CDR3 length equals 12 residues. The DNA of the CDR3 is TGTGCCTGGTCTCCTGGGGCCAACGTCCTGACTTTC. Translating it yields CAWSPGANVLTF. Using reference TRBV30 and TRBJ2-6 for the parts outside the CDR3, the full variable domain is SQTIHQWPATLVQPVGSPLSLECTVEGTSNPNLYWYRQAAGRGLQLLFYSVGIGQISSEVPQNLSASRPQDRQFILSSKKLLLSDSGFYLCAWSPGANVLTFGAGSRLTVL.

The chain couples TRBV2 to TRBJ2-5, with 7 bases aligning to TRBD1. CDR1 and CDR2 from the germline V gene are SNHLY and FYNNEI. The CDR3 totals 14 residues. Trimming took 8 bases from V and 2 from J; bases not matched to a gene: 8. The CDR3 DNA reads TGTGCCAGCCTCCGGGACAGATTACAAGAGACCCAGTACTTC. Translation: CASLRDRLQETQYF.

This chain joins TRBV5-1 and TRBJ1-6; 12 bases map to TRBD1. Germline V CDR1 and CDR2: SGHRS, YFSETQ. Trimming removed 3 bases from V and 7 bases from J; junction bases left unmatched: 5. CDR3 size: 16 residues. The CDR3, as DNA: TGCGCCAGCAGCTGGGGACAGGGGGCAGGAAATTCACCCCTCCACTTT. It is translated as CASSWGQGAGNSPLHF.

The CDR3: CASSLELGQGLSYEQYF. Written as DNA, the CDR3 is TGCGCCAGCAGCTTGGAATTAGGCCAGGGCCTCTCCTACGAGCAGTACTTC. The chain employs TRBV5-1 and TRBJ2-7; D is perhaps TRBD1 (5 bases). V lost 0 bases and J 0 bases, leaving 16 bases between the germline ends. Germline CDR1 SGHRS, CDR2 YFSETQ. The CDR3 totals 17 residues.

The gene calls are TRBV13 and TRBJ2-1; 7 nucleotides agree with TRBD1. V was pared by 5 bases and J by 6 bases, with 10 bases of the junction left unmatched. CDR1 is PRHDT, CDR2 FYEKMQ, per germline (reference sequence). The CDR3 has 15 amino acids. The CDR3: CASSVGTAVFNEQFF. In nucleotides, the CDR3 is TGTGCCAGCAGCGTCGGGACAGCCGTATTCAATGAGCAGTTCTTC.

The chain carries TRBV15 and TRBJ1-1, with D possibly TRBD1 on 5 matching bases. Looked up from germline, CDR1 is LNHNV and CDR2 is YYDKDF (reference sequence). Trimming shortened V by 1 base and J by 4 bases, and 13 bases separated the two germline ends. The CDR3 loop spans 15 amino acids. CDR3 in DNA: TGTGCCACCAGCAGAGCGGGGGAGGGAGGCACTGAAGCTTTCTTT. Translated, it gives CATSRAGEGGTEAFF. Complete variable domain (other parts from reference TRBV15 and TRBJ1-1): DAMVIQNPRYQVTQFGKPVTLSCSQTLNHNVMYWYQQKSSQAPKLLFHYYDKDFNNEADTPDNFQSRRPNTSFCFLDIRSPGLGDTAMYLCATSRAGEGGTEAFFGQGTRLTVV.

The V gene is TRBV11-2, the J gene TRBJ2-7; no definite D call. Germline CDR1 is SGHAT and CDR2 is FQNNGV. The CDR3 is 13 residues long. V lost 7 bases to trimming and J lost 3 bases, with 13 bases between them. This CDR3 reads CASNGLKFYEQYF. Here the CDR3 DNA reads TGTGCCAGCAATGGGCTGAAATTCTACGAGCAGTACTTC. The full variable domain, in which reference TRBV11-2 and TRBJ2-7 provide the parts outside the CDR3, is EAGVAQSPRYKIIEKRQSVAFWCNPISGHATLYWYQQILGQGPKLLIQFQNNGVVDDSQLPKDRFSAERLKGVDSTLKIQPAKLEDSAVYLCASNGLKFYEQYFGPGTRLTVT.

The rearrangement joins TRBV11-3 to TRBJ2-5; 9 positions match TRBD2. CDR1 is SGHNT, CDR2 YENEEA, per germline. CDR3 length: 18 residues. V dropped 0 bases and J dropped 5; count of bases not matched to a gene: 13. CDR3 sequence: CASSLDLASGGLRETQYF. The CDR3 bases are TGTGCCAGCAGCTTAGATCTGGCCAGCGGGGGGTTAAGGGAGACCCAGTACTTC.

The gene calls are TRBV6-6 and TRBJ2-1; 14 nucleotides match TRBD2. The CDR3 has 17 amino acids. Germline V gives CDR1 MNHNY, CDR2 SVGAGI (reference sequence). The trim removed 5 bases at V and 8 bases at J, leaving 11 bases unmatched. CDR3 in amino acids: CASSHPQTSGGADEQFF. DNA for the CDR3: TGTGCCAGCAGTCACCCCCAGACTAGCGGGGGGGCCGATGAGCAGTTCTTC.

V gene TRBV10-2 combines with J gene TRBJ1-2, with 10 bases matching TRBD1. In germline, CDR1 is WSHSY, CDR2 SAAADI. The CDR3 is 13 residues long. V lost 6 bases, J lost 8 bases, and 6 bases stayed unmatched. The CDR3 protein is CASSPGQGFGYTF. The CDR3 DNA is TGCGCCAGCAGCCCGGGACAGGGGTTCGGCTACACCTTC.

V usage is TRBV7-9 and J usage is TRBJ2-1; D unclear. V was pared by 1 base and J by 8 bases, with 15 bases between. CDR3 size: 15 residues. Germline V CDR1 and CDR2: SEHNR, FQNEAQ (reference sequence). The CDR3 reads CASSLDTRIGDEQFF. For the CDR3, the DNA is TGTGCCAGCAGCTTAGATACGAGAATAGGAGATGAGCAGTTCTTC.

The gene calls are TRBV11-2 and TRBJ2-7; 11 nucleotides match TRBD2. The CDR3 loop spans 16 amino acids. V lost 5 bases, J lost 0 bases, and 6 bases stayed unmatched. CDR1 is SGHAT and CDR2 is FQNNGV in the germline V gene. The CDR3 spells CASSPRLAGYSYEQYF. The DNA of the CDR3 is TGTGCCAGCAGCCCTAGACTAGCGGGGTACTCCTACGAGCAGTACTTC. The full variable domain, rest sourced from reference TRBV11-2 and TRBJ2-7, is EAGVAQSPRYKIIEKRQSVAFWCNPISGHATLYWYQQILGQGPKLLIQFQNNGVVDDSQLPKDRFSAERLKGVDSTLKIQPAKLEDSAVYLCASSPRLAGYSYEQYFGPGTRLTVT.

Only a few counts were recorded for this clone. The chain uses TRBV27 and TRBJ2-1; TRBD1 agrees at 7 bases. Trimming at V came to 6 bases and at J to 7 bases, leaving 6 bases not matched to a gene. CDR3 length: 13 amino acids. CDR1 is MNHEY and CDR2 is SMNVEV in the germline V gene (reference sequence). CDR3 bases: TGTGCCAGCAGGAGACAGGGAAGTAATGAGCAGTTCTTC. This translates into CASRRQGSNEQFF.

This rearrangement joins TRBV7-2 to TRBJ1-1; D unclear. Trimming took off 4 bases at V and 0 bases at J, with 12 bases between the two ends. The CDR3 has 15 residues. CDR1 and CDR2 from the germline V gene are SGHTA and FQGNSA. The DNA of the CDR3 is TGTGCCAGCAGCTCACCCGGGAGGCTGAACACTGAAGCTTTCTTT. Protein: CASSSPGRLNTEAFF.

The V and J genes are TRBV6-2 or TRBV6-3 and TRBJ2-3; 8 nucleotides align to TRBD2. J lost 1 base, V lost 6 bases, and 12 bases had no gene match. Germline V CDR1 and CDR2: MNHEY, SVGEGT. The CDR3 is 17 residues long. CDR3 protein: CASSSFIGGAGTDTQYF. The CDR3 DNA reads as TGTGCCAGCAGCTCCTTTATCGGGGGGGCTGGCACAGATACGCAGTATTTT.

The chain employs TRBV4-2 and TRBJ2-7, with D maybe TRBD1 (5 bases). With 3 bases removed from V and 4 bases from J, the gap between germline ends came to 13 bases. The CDR3 has 14 residues. The germline V gene encodes CDR1 LGHNA and CDR2 YNFKEQ. CDR3 sequence (DNA): TGTGCCAGCAGCCACGGCAGGGATGGTTACGAGCAGTACTTC. It translates to CASSHGRDGYEQYF.

This chain connects TRBV5-5 to TRBJ2-7, with 7 bases lining up with TRBD2. The germline CDR1 and CDR2 sequences are SGHKS and YYEKEE (reference sequence). The V and J ends lost 4 bases and 1 base, in that order; junction bases with no gene match: 8. CDR3 length equals 15 residues. The CDR3 spells CASSHPGGRSYEQYF. The CDR3 nucleotides are TGTGCCAGCAGCCATCCGGGGGGTAGGTCCTACGAGCAGTACTTC. Full variable domain (rest looked up from reference TRBV5-5 and TRBJ2-7): DAGVTQSPTHLIKTRGQQVTLRCSPISGHKSVSWYQQVLGQGPQFIFQYYEKEERGRGNFPDRFSARQFPNYSSELNVNALLLGDSALYLCASSHPGGRSYEQYFGPGTRLTVT.

V and J are TRBV12-3 or TRBV12-4 and TRBJ1-1; D call uncertain. The CDR3 runs to 12 residues. The V end was cut by 5 bases, the J end by 11 bases, with 15 bases between. The CDR3 is CASSPRGLGAFF. Here the CDR3 DNA reads TGTGCCAGCAGTCCCCGCGGACTTGGGGCTTTCTTT.

V usage is TRBV2 and J usage is TRBJ1-2; weak D call: TRBD1 (5 bases). The CDR3 sequence is 15 residues long. The germline gives CDR1 SNHLY, CDR2 FYNNEI. Trimming removed 3 bases from V and 2 bases from J, with 13 bases in between. The CDR3 DNA follows: TGTGCCAGCAGTGAGGAGGAGGGACCGAACTATGGCTACACCTTC. Its translation is CASSEEEGPNYGYTF.